This T cell receptor (beta chain) was sequenced during a study of T cell repertoires in cytomegalovirus infection. Overall study findings and caveats: Within the response measured ex vivo, HLA-C-restricted CMV-specific TCR beta clonotypes were dominant.

TCRdb re-called the reads through MiXCR, storing one row per CDR3 protein. The table shows 110,000 to 150,000 distinct CDR3 sequences, with over 25% occurring only once. This CDR3 region has 14 residues. Germline V gene lookup returns CDR1 MNHNY and CDR2 SVGAGI (reference sequence). V was pared by 2 bases and J by 6 bases, with 14 bases between. As for this clonotype: Its antigen is still unknown.

The source of this sequence is a human donor in good health (CMV status not recorded). Some clones in this sample may be carry-over from other donors' samples. This chain uses TRBV6-6 with TRBJ2-7, with unresolved D. The sequences come from CD8+ T cells from cultured PBMCs, collected from culture after CMV antigen stimulation. CDR3 DNA: TGTGCCAGCAGTTACAATTTTCCACGTTCCGAGCAGTACTTC. This gives the protein CASSYNFPRSEQYF.